The clone carrying this T cell receptor (beta chain) was found many times. The sample's time point: after trial treatment. As to treatment: LDRT plus nivolumab, ipilimumab, low-dose cyclophosphamide and aspirin (RACIN trial). Trimming took 1 base from V and 0 from J, leaving 13 bases between them. Germline V gives CDR1 MGHRA, CDR2 YSYEKL. This CDR3 has 17 amino acids. This specimen belongs to a study of low-dose radiotherapy and immunotherapy resistance in tumors. About the research overall: From cycle 1 day 1, patients took oral aspirin 300 mg every day for four cycles. TRAV- and TRBV-specific primers primed first-strand cDNA, covering alpha and beta chains.

Amplification of TCRs used a constant-region primer and V-primer adapter for approximately 18 PCR cycles. TCRdb reanalysed the reads using MiXCR and keeps one entry per CDR3 protein. The sample consists of approximately 52,000 distinct CDR3 sequences, 33% of them appearing once. This chain uses TRBV4-1 with TRBJ2-1; unclear D gene. The material sequenced was PBMCs, taken after low-dose radiotherapy plus immunotherapy. The source of this sequence is a male donor with rectosigmoid adenocarcinoma. The CDR3 DNA follows: TGCGCCAGCAGCCAAGGTCACCGAAAAAGCTCCTACAATGAGCAGTTCTTC. It codes for CASSQGHRKSSYNEQFF.